These 9 T cell receptor beta chains came from one sample sequenced in a study of T cell responses to AZD1222 COVID-19 vaccine. TCRdb's table, derived via immunoSEQ multiplex PCR, lists solely in-frame clones and lacks some. The table lists under 70,000 clones, around four fifths of them singletons. The material sequenced was peripheral blood, taken on day 0 of AZD1222 vaccination. The receptors derive from an adult in good health.

The J gene is TRBJ1-1, the V gene TRBV28; 11 nucleotides match TRBD1. The V and J ends lost 8 bases and 5 bases, in that order; junction bases with no gene match: 7. Germline loops: CDR1 MDHEN, CDR2 SYDVKM. There are 14 residues in the CDR3. The CDR3: CASPPDRGLTEAFF. CDR3 in DNA: TGTGCCAGCCCCCCGGACAGGGGGCTTACTGAAGCTTTCTTT.

This clone was counted between two and nine times. The rearrangement links TRBV12-3 or TRBV12-4 to TRBJ2-7, with D perhaps TRBD2 (5 bases). Trimming cost V 3 bases and J 7 bases, with 10 bases left between them. The length of the CDR3 is 12 residues. The CDR3 DNA sequence: TGTGCCAGCAGTTTTACTAGATGGGAGCAGTACTTC. It codes for CASSFTRWEQYF.

The chain recombines TRBV4-1 with TRBJ2-7; perhaps TRBD1 as D (6 bases). V lost 1 base and J 0 bases, leaving 16 bases between the germline ends. Germline values: CDR1 MGHRA, CDR2 YSYEKL. This CDR3 is built from 17 residues. In DNA, the CDR3 is TGCGCCAGCAGCCAAGGATCCGGGACACACATCTCCTACGAGCAGTACTTC. It translates to CASSQGSGTHISYEQYF.

This chain uses TRBV10-2 with TRBJ2-5; 10 bases are a match to TRBD2. This CDR3 is built from 17 residues. After removal of 2 bases from V and 0 bases from J, the junction contained 6 bases not matched to a gene. Germline loops: CDR1 WSHSY, CDR2 SAAADI. The DNA of the CDR3 is TGCGCCAGCAGTGAGGGGGCGCTAGCGGGAGACCAAGAGACCCAGTACTTC. Its translation: CASSEGALAGDQETQYF.

This chain uses TRBV30 with TRBJ2-3; 9 bases match TRBD1. Germline V gene data show CDR1 as GTSNPN and CDR2 as SVGIG (reference sequence). Trimming took 2 bases from V and 8 from J; bases not matched to a gene: 8. This CDR3 comprises 14 residues. CDR3: CAWSKDRGFSTQYF. In nucleotides, the CDR3 is TGTGCCTGGAGTAAGGACAGGGGCTTTAGTACGCAGTATTTT.

This clone appeared once. This chain joins TRBV30 and TRBJ1-1; TRBD1 aligns across 7 bases. CDR3 length equals 12 residues. CDR1 and CDR2 from the germline V gene are GTSNPN and SVGIG (reference sequence). V was pared by 6 bases and J by 5 bases, with 6 bases of the junction left unmatched. The CDR3 protein is CACQSGGTEAFF. In nucleotides, the CDR3 is TGTGCCTGCCAATCAGGGGGAACTGAAGCTTTCTTT.

The genes are TRBV14 and TRBJ1-2; tentatively, D is TRBD1 (5 bases). The CDR3 runs to 12 residues. Looked up from germline, CDR1 is SGHDN and CDR2 is FVKESK. V lost 2 bases and J lost 5, with 6 bases in between. CDR3 DNA sequence: TGTGCCAGCAGCCAATCAGGGTATGGCTACACCTTC. This gives the protein CASSQSGYGYTF.

This clone came up a few times. The chain links TRBV28 to TRBJ2-7; D uncertain. Germline assignment: CDR1 MDHEN and CDR2 SYDVKM. With 5 bases removed from V and 2 bases from J, the gap between germline ends came to 16 bases. This CDR3 has 15 residues. The CDR3 region is CASSTQRDRAYEQYF. The CDR3 nucleotides are TGTGCCAGCAGTACCCAAAGAGACCGAGCCTACGAGCAGTACTTC.

The J gene is TRBJ1-1, the V gene TRBV11-2; 9 nucleotides agree with TRBD1. Germline V lookup: CDR1 SGHAT, CDR2 FQNNGV. J gave up 1 base and V 4 bases, and 7 bases lay outside the gene matches. The CDR3 is made up of 16 amino acids. The CDR3 here is CASSWTGVTENTEAFF. The CDR3 DNA sequence: TGTGCCAGCAGCTGGACAGGGGTTACCGAGAACACTGAAGCTTTCTTT.